This T cell receptor beta chain was recovered during a study of Ad26.COV2.S vaccination and SARS-CoV-2 variants. V lost 0 bases and J lost 4; bases outside the gene matches: 5. The CDR3 has 16 amino acids. Per the germline V gene, CDR1 is MNHEY and CDR2 is SVGAGI. Profiled with immunoSEQ multiplex PCR; TCRdb holds only in-frame clones, not every one. This sample has approximately 360,000 clones, with under 90% found just once. Treatment in this sample: 19 received Ad26.COV2.S at low or high dose, single or two shots; a few received placebo; per-sample allocation not given. Day 63 after the first vaccine or placebo injection was the time point for sampling. In regard to this clone: Its antigen remains unidentified.

Study-wide findings and caveats: Breadth measured for non-spike TCRs was similar across vaccine and placebo recipients.

This chain links TRBV6-5 with TRBJ2-1; 8 bases fit TRBD2. The sample consisted of peripheral blood, taken in a trial of Ad26.COV2.S vaccine versus placebo. This TCR was recovered from a person between 18 and 65 years old who received the Ad26.COV2.S COVID-19 vaccine or a placebo. The CDR3 nucleotides are TGTGCCAGCAGTTACTCGGCGGGGGGCGCATACAATGAGCAGTTCTTC. Its translation is CASSYSAGGAYNEQFF.